The 25 T cell receptor beta chains below all came from one sample that was sequenced in a study of T-cell reconstitution after alpha-beta-depleted transplantation in children. This sample's TCRbeta library carried unique molecular identifier barcodes. TCRdb re-called the PCR reads through MiXCR, storing one row per CDR3 protein. The table records 480,000 or so distinct CDR3 sequences, more than 9% of them present only once. The sequences come from PBMCs, collected before TCRalphabeta/CD19-depleted stem cell transplant. All receptors derive from a child aged 2 to 10 with inherited bone marrow failure, due to receive a stem cell transplant.

The table lists this clonotype with many counts. The rearrangement uses TRBV20-1 and TRBJ2-7; D may be TRBD2 (6 bases). CDR1 and CDR2 from the germline V gene are DFQATT and SNEGSKA (reference sequence). The CDR3 runs 14 residues. Trimming stripped 3 bases from V and 2 bases from J, with 14 bases between. In DNA form, the CDR3 reads TGCAGTGCTAGTCCCAGCGGGCCCACCTACGAGCAGTACTTC. Its translation: CSASPSGPTYEQYF.

This rearrangement joins TRBV5-1 to TRBJ2-7, with D tentatively TRBD1 or TRBD2 (5 bases each). Per germline, CDR1 SGHRS and CDR2 YFSETQ. This CDR3 is built from 14 residues. V lost 1 base, J lost 5 bases, and 13 bases lay in between. CDR3 region: CASSLWRAGNEQYF. As DNA, the CDR3 is TGCGCCAGCAGCTTGTGGCGGGCAGGGAACGAGCAGTACTTC.

This clonotype was seen ten or more times. The chain joins TRBV28 to TRBJ2-5, with D perhaps TRBD2 (6 bases). Germline V CDR1 and CDR2: MDHEN, SYDVKM. The CDR3 sequence is 15 residues long. Trimming stripped 3 bases from V and 1 base from J, with 12 bases between. CDR3 region: CASSFLPSAQETQYF. CDR3 coding DNA: TGTGCCAGCAGTTTTCTGCCTAGCGCCCAAGAGACCCAGTACTTC.

The table lists this clonotype with many counts. V gene TRBV7-2 combines with J gene TRBJ2-1; TRBD2 agrees at 9 bases. CDR3 length: 15 residues. V dropped 5 bases and J dropped 9; count of bases not matched to a gene: 11. Per germline, CDR1 SGHTA and CDR2 FQGNSA. The CDR3 loop reads CASSPPAGGVSEQFF. The CDR3 DNA reads TGTGCCAGCAGCCCTCCAGCGGGAGGAGTCTCTGAGCAGTTCTTC.

This clonotype came up many times. The chain has TRBV4-3 and TRBJ1-1; D remains ambiguous. The germline gives CDR1 LGHNA, CDR2 YSLEER. V was cut by 4 bases and J by 3 bases, with 9 bases left in between. The CDR3 is 13 residues long. Written as DNA, the CDR3 is TGCGCCAGCAGCCGCGGATTTGACACTGAAGCTTTCTTT. It encodes CASSRGFDTEAFF.

This clonotype was found many times. The rearrangement links TRBV7-9 to TRBJ2-1; 8 nucleotides align to TRBD2. The germline V gene encodes CDR1 SEHNR and CDR2 FQNEAQ (reference sequence). This CDR3 has 16 amino acids. J lost 4 bases, V lost 6 bases, and 11 bases had no gene match. In nucleotides, the CDR3 is TGTGCCAGCAGTTACATCGCGGGAGGAACTTACAATGAGCAGTTCTTC. Translation gives CASSYIAGGTYNEQFF.

As to this clonotype: Since no conserved phenylalanine or tryptophan closes the CDR3, a read error is the likely cause. The chain has TRBV28 and TRBJ2-7; D is unresolved. V was trimmed by 2 bases and J by 3 bases, leaving 20 bases between them. CDR1 is MDHEN, CDR2 SYDVKM, per germline. The length of the CDR3 is 17 residues. DNA of the CDR3: TGTGCCAGCAGTTTACCTACCTTGGCAGGAGAGTACTACGAGCAGTACTTA. Translation gives CASSLPTLAGEYYEQYL.

There are a few counts of this clonotype. V and J are TRBV15 and TRBJ2-7, with unresolved D. This CDR3 has 15 amino acids. V lost 0 bases to trimming and J lost 0 bases, with 9 bases between them. CDR1 and CDR2 from the germline V gene are LNHNV and YYDKDF (reference sequence). The CDR3 nucleotides are TGTGCCACCAGCAGAGATGGACCAAGCTCCTACGAGCAGTACTTC. Its translation: CATSRDGPSSYEQYF.

The table lists this clonotype with many counts. The V call is TRBV9, the J call TRBJ2-1; the D gene is possibly TRBD1 (6 bases). CDR3 length: 15 residues. Per germline, CDR1 SGDLS and CDR2 YYNGEE. V was shortened by 0 bases and J by 8 bases, with 15 bases between the two germline ends. The CDR3 spells CASSVGGRGVDEQFF. CDR3 nucleotide sequence: TGTGCCAGCAGCGTAGGAGGCAGGGGAGTGGATGAGCAGTTCTTC.

V is TRBV28 and J is TRBJ2-3; 8 nucleotides align to TRBD2. CDR1 is MDHEN and CDR2 is SYDVKM in the germline V gene. V trimming: 5 bases; J trimming: 2 bases; junction bases outside the gene matches: 6. The CDR3 runs 15 residues. As DNA, the CDR3 is TGTGCCAGCAGTGCCCTACTAGCGGACACAGATACGCAGTATTTT. Protein sequence: CASSALLADTDTQYF. The whole variable domain, filled in from reference TRBV28 and TRBJ2-3, reads DVKVTQSSRYLVKRTGEKVFLECVQDMDHENMFWYRQDPGLGLRLIYFSYDVKMKEKGDIPEGYSVSREKKERFSLILESASTNQTSMYLCASSALLADTDTQYFGPGTRLTVL.

This clonotype has ten or more counts. The chain carries TRBV7-2 and TRBJ2-2; 12 bases match TRBD2. Germline V gene lookup returns CDR1 SGHTA and CDR2 FQGNSA. The CDR3 spans 18 residues. J was trimmed by 3 bases and V by 0 bases; bases with no gene match: 5. CDR3 in DNA: TGTGCCAGCAGCTTAGCCAGAGGACTAGCGGGATACACCGGGGAGCTGTTTTTT. It translates to CASSLARGLAGYTGELFF.

The V call is TRBV27, the J call TRBJ2-7, with 16 bases identical to TRBD2. CDR3 length: 15 amino acids. CDR1 MNHEY and CDR2 SMNVEV come from the germline V gene (reference sequence). J gave up 2 bases and V 6 bases, and 1 base lay outside the gene matches. This chain's CDR3 is CASRGTSGRAYEQYF. The CDR3 coding sequence is TGTGCCAGCAGGGGGACTAGCGGGAGGGCCTACGAGCAGTACTTC.

This clonotype was seen at least ten times. The V call is TRBV27, the J call TRBJ2-7, with D maybe TRBD1 (6 bases). V was cut by 5 bases and J by 4 bases, with 21 bases left in between. Germline assignment: CDR1 MNHEY and CDR2 SMNVEV (reference sequence). The CDR3 consists of 16 residues. The CDR3 region is CASSHRTVRIAYEQYF. CDR3 coding DNA: TGTGCCAGCAGTCACCGGACAGTTAGAATAGCATACGAGCAGTACTTC.

This clonotype appeared many times. This rearrangement joins TRBV9 to TRBJ1-1; D not resolved. Germline V gives CDR1 SGDLS, CDR2 YYNGEE. The V end lost 0 bases, the J end lost 0 bases, and 12 bases lay between the germline ends. The CDR3 is 16 amino acids. The CDR3 DNA reads as TGTGCCAGCAGCGTAGAGCCGACATTCATGAACACTGAAGCTTTCTTT. Protein: CASSVEPTFMNTEAFF.

This clonotype was detected ten times or more. The CDR3 loop reads CSASPTRWGGYGYTF. The CDR3 DNA is TGCAGTGCTAGCCCAACCCGGTGGGGAGGCTATGGCTACACCTTC. The genes are TRBV20-1 and TRBJ1-2; D ambiguous. Trimming stripped 3 bases from V and 4 bases from J, with 18 bases between. CDR3 length: 15 amino acids. The germline CDR1 and CDR2 sequences are DFQATT and SNEGSKA (reference sequence).

This clonotype was seen repeatedly, ten times or more. J is TRBJ2-5 and V is TRBV29-1; TRBD1 might be the D (6 bases). Trimming pared 5 bases from V and 4 bases from J, leaving 14 bases between. Germline V gene sequence: CDR1 SQVTM, CDR2 ANQGSEA. The CDR3 consists of 13 residues. The CDR3 reads CSVLWVRGETQYF. CDR3 bases: TGCAGCGTTCTGTGGGTCAGGGGAGAGACCCAGTACTTC.

To note about this clonotype: A much larger clone differs from this one at a single base, so this may be a read error. This chain connects TRBV6-5 to TRBJ1-1; a possible D gene is TRBD1 (6 bases). Trimming took 4 bases from V and 4 from J, leaving 13 bases between them. Germline-derived CDR1 and CDR2 are MNHEY and SVGAGI. The CDR3 spans 14 residues. The CDR3 here is CASSSWGPRTEAFF. DNA for the CDR3: TGTGCCAGCAGTTCATGGGGGCCTCGCACTGAAGCTTTCTTT.

This clonotype was found many times. Here the CDR3 DNA reads TGTGCCAGCAGTTTATGGGGGTACGGTGACAATGAGCAGTTCTTC. Protein sequence: CASSLWGYGDNEQFF. The chain joins TRBV28 to TRBJ2-1; no definite D call. The germline CDR1 and CDR2 sequences are MDHEN and SYDVKM. The CDR3 is made up of 15 amino acids. Deletions cut 0 bases from V and 5 bases from J, with 11 bases between. The full variable domain, with the rest looked up from reference TRBV28 and TRBJ2-1, is DVKVTQSSRYLVKRTGEKVFLECVQDMDHENMFWYRQDPGLGLRLIYFSYDVKMKEKGDIPEGYSVSREKKERFSLILESASTNQTSMYLCASSLWGYGDNEQFFGPGTRLTVL.

V is TRBV29-1 and J is TRBJ2-7, with unresolved D. With 7 bases removed from V and 5 bases from J, the gap between germline ends came to 18 bases. From germline, CDR1 is SQVTM and CDR2 ANQGSEA. The CDR3 sequence is 13 residues long. CDR3 sequence: CSAMHRTPHEQYF. The CDR3 DNA reads TGCAGCGCGATGCACCGCACACCGCACGAGCAGTACTTC.

This chain joins TRBV11-2 and TRBJ2-7; D is unresolved. CDR3 length equals 14 residues. Germline CDR1 reads SGHAT; CDR2 reads FQNNGV. Trimming pared 5 bases from V and 0 bases from J, leaving 11 bases between. This CDR3 reads CASSPHQSSYEQYF. CDR3 DNA: TGTGCCAGCAGCCCACACCAGAGCTCCTACGAGCAGTACTTC.

There are many counts of this clonotype. This chain connects TRBV4-1 to TRBJ2-7, with 7 bases that match TRBD1. This CDR3 has 14 residues. Trimming took 4 bases from V and 2 from J; bases not matched to a gene: 5. Germline values: CDR1 MGHRA, CDR2 YSYEKL. The CDR3 nucleotides read TGCGCCAGCAGCCTTTACGACAGGGCCTACGAGCAGTACTTC. It translates to CASSLYDRAYEQYF.

This clonotype has more than one count but fewer than ten. J is TRBJ2-1 and V is TRBV19, with D possibly TRBD1 on 6 matching bases. Germline V gives CDR1 LNHDA, CDR2 SQIVND (reference sequence). This CDR3 has 14 amino acids. Trimming removed 6 bases at V and 8 bases at J, with 17 bases between. For the CDR3, the DNA is TGTGCCAGTAGGACCTTTGGGGGCGGCGATGAGCAGTTCTTC. As protein: CASRTFGGGDEQFF.

This clonotype was seen repeatedly, ten times or more. The rearrangement joins TRBV12-3 or TRBV12-4 to TRBJ2-3; D unclear. The CDR3 consists of 14 residues. V dropped 2 bases and J dropped 4 bases, with 10 bases sitting between them. CDR3 protein: CASSLLWNADTQYF. In DNA, the CDR3 is TGTGCCAGCAGTTTACTCTGGAACGCAGATACGCAGTATTTT.

This clonotype came up many times. The chain carries TRBV6-2 or TRBV6-3 and TRBJ1-2; a weak D match, TRBD1 (5 bases). Germline V CDR1 and CDR2: MNHEY, SVGEGT. CDR3 length: 11 residues. V lost 10 bases, J lost 8 bases, and 14 bases lay in between. CDR3 bases: TGTGCCACCTCCTCCTGGGGGGGCTACACCTTC. Residues: CATSSWGGYTF.

At least ten counts were recorded for this clonotype. This chain connects TRBV12-3 or TRBV12-4 to TRBJ1-5, with TRBD1 matching 9 bases. V was pared by 2 bases and J by 6 bases, with 8 bases of the junction left unmatched. The CDR3 covers 16 residues. CDR3 residues: CASSLPGQGLGQPQHF. CDR3 DNA: TGTGCCAGCAGTTTACCCGGACAGGGGCTAGGTCAGCCCCAGCATTTT.